This TCR beta chain was sequenced for a study of response to subunit inactivated influenza vaccine. TCRdb fed the RT-PCR reads into MiXCR, producing one record per CDR3 protein. This sample has approximately 480,000 distinct CDR3 sequences; approximately 9.9% occur once, and the top ten carry roughly 12%. This clonotype showed up just a few times. The input for sequencing was PBMCs from blood, taken 40 to 50 days after vaccination. The receptor was isolated from a man aged 50 or older who received an inactivated influenza vaccine.

CDR3 sequence reads: CSAREDGDAYEQYF. The CDR3 DNA follows: TGCAGTGCTAGAGAGGATGGGGACGCCTACGAGCAGTACTTC. This sequence joins TRBV20-1 and TRBJ2-7; possibly TRBD1 or TRBD2 for D (5 bases each). Trimming pared 0 bases from V and 2 bases from J, leaving 11 bases between. The V gene's germline CDR1 is DFQATT and CDR2 SNEGSKA (reference sequence). The CDR3 covers 14 residues.